Listed below are T cell receptor beta chains from one sample, sequenced in a study of T cell clonotyping in hematopoietic cell transplantation. Method: immunoSEQ multiplex PCR; TCRdb's copy keeps in-frame clones and lacks some. The data hold tens of thousands of clones, with roughly 91% observed a single time. The sample was peripheral blood mononuclear cells, taken before stem cell transplant. All receptors derive from a man in his fifties with acute myeloid leukemia. Some clones in this sample may be carry-over from other donors' samples. CDR3s include the opening cysteine and the closing phenylalanine or tryptophan. Fields, in order: V gene, J gene, D gene, clone size, CDR3 DNA, CDR3 protein. A D gene is named only where the DNA matches it firmly. The size field is filled for only some rows; it gives once, few, many or a size class.

v_call: TRBV29-1
j_call: TRBJ1-3
d_call: -
clone_size: -
cdr3_nt: TGCAGCATCCGAGACGGGAACACCATATATTTT
cdr3_aa: CSIRDGNTIYF

v_call: TRBV9
j_call: TRBJ2-2
d_call: -
clone_size: -
cdr3_nt: TGTGCCAGCAGCGTAGTATCCGTGGCGAACACCGGGGAGCTGTTTTTT
cdr3_aa: CASSVVSVANTGELFF

v_call: TRBV7-9
j_call: TRBJ1-1
d_call: TRBD1
clone_size: -
cdr3_nt: TGTGCCAGCAGCGCCAGTCGACAGGGGAACACTGAAGCTTTCTTT
cdr3_aa: CASSASRQGNTEAFF

v_call: TRBV29-1
j_call: TRBJ2-5
d_call: TRBD1
clone_size: -
cdr3_nt: TGCAGCGTCACGGGACAGGGGCGGGAGACCCAGTACTTC
cdr3_aa: CSVTGQGRETQYF

v_call: TRBV4-1
j_call: TRBJ1-6
d_call: TRBD1
clone_size: few
cdr3_nt: TGCGCCAGCAGCCAGCAGGGGGCGAATAATTCACCCCTCCACTTT
cdr3_aa: CASSQQGANNSPLHF

v_call: TRBV18
j_call: TRBJ2-1
d_call: TRBD2
clone_size: -
cdr3_nt: TGTGCCAGCTCAGCGGGACTAGCGGACAATGAGCAGTTCTTC
cdr3_aa: CASSAGLADNEQFF

v_call: TRBV6-5
j_call: TRBJ1-2
d_call: -
clone_size: few
cdr3_nt: TGTGCCAGCAGTTCCGCAGACCACTATGGCTACACCTTC
cdr3_aa: CASSSADHYGYTF

v_call: TRBV6-5
j_call: TRBJ2-3
d_call: TRBD2
clone_size: -
cdr3_nt: TGTGCCAGCAGTACTAGCGGGGGTGGTACGCAGTATTTT
cdr3_aa: CASSTSGGGTQYF

v_call: TRBV7-9
j_call: TRBJ2-5
d_call: -
clone_size: -
cdr3_nt: TGTGCCAGCAGCTTAGCCCCGGGACAAGAGACCCAGTACTTC
cdr3_aa: CASSLAPGQETQYF

v_call: TRBV11-3
j_call: TRBJ2-3
d_call: -
clone_size: -
cdr3_nt: TGTGCCAGCAGCTTGGGGGGAAGAGATACGCAGTATTTT
cdr3_aa: CASSLGGRDTQYF

v_call: TRBV5-1
j_call: TRBJ1-1
d_call: TRBD1
clone_size: -
cdr3_nt: TGCGCCAGCAGCTTGCTGGGGGGGACAGAAGAAGCTTTCTTT
cdr3_aa: CASSLLGGTEEAFF

v_call: TRBV9
j_call: TRBJ1-3
d_call: -
clone_size: once
cdr3_nt: TGTGCCAGCGGGAACTCTCGGATACCTGGAAACACCATATATTTT
cdr3_aa: CASGNSRIPGNTIYF

v_call: TRBV9
j_call: TRBJ2-1
d_call: TRBD2
clone_size: -
cdr3_nt: TGTGCCAGCAGCTTAGCTCCGGGACTAGCGGGACCTAGCGATGAGCAGTTCTTC
cdr3_aa: CASSLAPGLAGPSDEQFF

v_call: TRBV6-7
j_call: TRBJ1-2
d_call: TRBD1
clone_size: -
cdr3_nt: TGTGCCAGCAGTTACTCCCGGGACAGGTATCATCTGACCTATGGCTACACCTTC
cdr3_aa: CASSYSRDRYHLTYGYTF

v_call: TRBV5-1
j_call: TRBJ2-4
d_call: TRBD1
clone_size: -
cdr3_nt: TGCGCCAGCAGCTGGGACAGTAACATTCAGTACTTC
cdr3_aa: CASSWDSNIQYF

v_call: TRBV19
j_call: TRBJ2-1
d_call: -
clone_size: -
cdr3_nt: TGTGCCAGTAATGAGGGCTATTCCTACAATGAGCAGTTCTTC
cdr3_aa: CASNEGYSYNEQFF

v_call: TRBV30
j_call: TRBJ2-5
d_call: TRBD1
clone_size: -
cdr3_nt: TGTGCCTGGAGTGTAACAGGGGGTCAAGAGACCCAGTACTTC
cdr3_aa: CAWSVTGGQETQYF

v_call: TRBV2
j_call: TRBJ2-5
d_call: TRBD2
clone_size: -
cdr3_nt: TGTGCCAGCAGTGAAGGACTAGCGGGGTCGAGGCCCCAGTACTTC
cdr3_aa: CASSEGLAGSRPQYF

v_call: TRBV4-2
j_call: TRBJ2-5
d_call: -
clone_size: -
cdr3_nt: TGTGCCAGCAGCCATAAGGAGGGTAGCGCGGGAGAGACCCAGTACTTC
cdr3_aa: CASSHKEGSAGETQYF

v_call: TRBV6-5
j_call: TRBJ1-1
d_call: -
clone_size: -
cdr3_nt: TGTGCCAGCAGTTACTCGGTTGGATTTCCTGAAGCTTTCTTT
cdr3_aa: CASSYSVGFPEAFF

v_call: TRBV7-2
j_call: TRBJ1-6
d_call: -
clone_size: -
cdr3_nt: TGTGCCAGCAGCCCTCAGGGAGGACTCTATAATTCACCCCTCCACTTT
cdr3_aa: CASSPQGGLYNSPLHF

v_call: TRBV7-9
j_call: TRBJ1-1
d_call: TRBD1
clone_size: -
cdr3_nt: TGTGCCAGCAGCACTAGACCGGGACAGATCATGAACACTGAAGCTTTCTTT
cdr3_aa: CASSTRPGQIMNTEAFF

v_call: TRBV19
j_call: TRBJ2-7
d_call: -
clone_size: -
cdr3_nt: TGTGCCAGTAGTCCAGAGTTCTCCTACGAGCAGTACTTC
cdr3_aa: CASSPEFSYEQYF

v_call: TRBV7-9
j_call: TRBJ1-4
d_call: -
clone_size: -
cdr3_nt: TGTGCCAGCAGCGCCCAAGGCGGAGCGAGGGGTGAAAAACTGTTTTTT
cdr3_aa: CASSAQGGARGEKLFF

v_call: TRBV5-1
j_call: TRBJ2-7
d_call: -
clone_size: -
cdr3_nt: TGCGCCAGCAGCTTTTTAGGGGGAACCTACGAGCAGTACTTC
cdr3_aa: CASSFLGGTYEQYF

v_call: TRBV4-1
j_call: TRBJ1-4
d_call: -
clone_size: -
cdr3_nt: TGCGCCAGCAGCCAAGAGTCGTCCCCCTTAGAAAAACTGTTTTTT
cdr3_aa: CASSQESSPLEKLFF

v_call: TRBV28
j_call: TRBJ2-7
d_call: TRBD1
clone_size: -
cdr3_nt: TGTGCCAGCAGGGAACAGGGGGCAAGGCTAGTCTACGAGCAGTACTTC
cdr3_aa: CASREQGARLVYEQYF

v_call: TRBV28
j_call: TRBJ2-7
d_call: -
clone_size: -
cdr3_nt: TGTGCCAGCAGTTTAAGGGCCTACGAGCAGTACTTC
cdr3_aa: CASSLRAYEQYF

v_call: TRBV6-1
j_call: TRBJ1-3
d_call: -
clone_size: -
cdr3_nt: TGTGCCAGCAGCGCGAGGTCTGGAAACACCGTATATTTT
cdr3_aa: CASSARSGNTVYF

v_call: TRBV7-2
j_call: TRBJ2-7
d_call: -
clone_size: -
cdr3_nt: TGTGCCAGCAGCCCGCGATTGACACGAAGCTCCTACGAGCAGTACTTC
cdr3_aa: CASSPRLTRSSYEQYF

v_call: TRBV28
j_call: TRBJ2-1
d_call: TRBD2
clone_size: few
cdr3_nt: TGTGCCAGCAGTTTCCGGACTAGCGGGAGAGAATACAATGAGCAGTTCTTC
cdr3_aa: CASSFRTSGREYNEQFF

v_call: TRBV6-5
j_call: TRBJ2-7
d_call: -
clone_size: -
cdr3_nt: TGTGCCAGCAGTGACAGGTCCTACGAGCAGTACTTC
cdr3_aa: CASSDRSYEQYF

v_call: TRBV7-2
j_call: TRBJ2-1
d_call: TRBD2
clone_size: -
cdr3_nt: TGTGCCAGCAGCTTAGGCGGGGGTTACAATGAGCAGTTCTTC
cdr3_aa: CASSLGGGYNEQFF

v_call: TRBV5-6
j_call: TRBJ1-5
d_call: -
clone_size: -
cdr3_nt: TGTGCCAGCAGCTTGGCCGGGGGGGGGCAGCCCCAGCATTTT
cdr3_aa: CASSLAGGGQPQHF

v_call: TRBV6-5
j_call: TRBJ2-5
d_call: TRBD2
clone_size: -
cdr3_nt: TGTGCCAGCAGTTACAAAGGACTAGCGGGAGTGGAGACCCAGTACTTC
cdr3_aa: CASSYKGLAGVETQYF

v_call: TRBV30
j_call: TRBJ1-4
d_call: -
clone_size: -
cdr3_nt: TGTGCCTGGAGTGTGGAAGGGGGGCTAAATGAAAAACTGTTTTTT
cdr3_aa: CAWSVEGGLNEKLFF